The T cell receptor beta chain described here comes from a study of T cells in Graves' hyperthyroidism and ophthalmopathy. The V end was cut by 2 bases, the J end by 1 base, with 15 bases between. The CDR3 loop spans 16 amino acids. Germline V gene data show CDR1 as MNHNS and CDR2 as SASEGT. Authors of the study amplified TCR beta CDR3 regions from RNA transcripts. First-round RT-PCR targeting the TCR CDR3 was performed with the HTBI primer set. Via MiXCR, TCRdb re-called the multiplex PCR reads, giving one row per CDR3 protein. This sample has roughly 520,000 distinct CDR3 sequences, with approximately 25% found just once.

What was sequenced was blood. The chain combines TRBV6-1 with TRBJ2-7; D possibly corresponds to TRBD1 (6 bases). The clonotype was recovered from a woman younger than 45 with Graves' ophthalmopathy. This CDR3 is CASSERGHVPSYEQYF. CDR3 DNA: TGTGCCAGCAGTGAAAGGGGACACGTACCATCCTACGAGCAGTACTTC.